This T cell receptor (beta chain) was identified during a study of identical twins. With 10 bases clipped from V and 2 bases from J, the junction kept 10 bases outside the gene matches. The CDR3 sequence is 14 residues long. Germline assignment: CDR1 ENHRY and CDR2 SYGVKD. In this sample, this clonotype turned up a few times. What it binds is unknown. TCRdb called the 5' RACE reads again in MiXCR, with one record for every CDR3 protein. The table has 520,000 or so distinct CDR3 sequences, less than 25% seen once; the top ten hold about 0.91%. Study observations and caveats: Abundant cord blood beta clonotypes carried fewer insertions; memory repertoires showed none.

These data also featured in a second study, about T cells expressing NK-cell markers. Turning to that study: An anti-gamma-delta TCR antibody restricted sorting to alpha-beta TCR T cells in several experiments. Among CD8+ T cells from 5 to 7 donors, dominant NKG2C+ clonotypes accounted for roughly 1.0-7.0%.

The chain uses TRBV10-3 and TRBJ2-7; 8 nucleotides match TRBD1. The source of this sequence is a young woman in good health. Input material: CD4+ T cells sorted from blood. CDR3 sequence: CATKWTGNTYEQYF. In nucleotides, the CDR3 is TGTGCCACCAAATGGACAGGGAATACCTACGAGCAGTACTTC.